This entry concerns a single T cell receptor beta chain. This record belongs to a study of blood T cell repertoires in COVID-19. Study-wide context: The samples span acute and convalescent COVID-19 from the United States, Italy and Spain. From T cells, B-cell-depleted T cells, or PBMCs came the material, which was cDNA or gDNA.

Across over 20 US areas, participants ranged in age from about 18 to 100 years. Germline CDR1 and CDR2: SQVTM and ANQGSEA. The CDR3 is 13 residues long. Trimming left V 7 bases short and J 2 bases short, with 14 bases between. Under the authors' procedure: By means of reference gene primer amplification, nucleated cell counts were estimated. The method was immunoSEQ multiplex PCR; TCRdb's version includes in-frame clones alone and lacks a portion of them. The V and J calls and clone size were taken over from that table, and D and trimming were inferred from the DNA. The top ten hold more than 4.5% of the sample, which has roughly 140,000 clones, 80% to 85% seen once.

The TCR was taken from a woman in her 50s who had been exposed to COVID-19. Sequenced: PBMCs or T cells enriched from blood (not recorded which). The V call is TRBV29-1, the J call TRBJ1-2; D remains ambiguous. The CDR3 region is CSAQAPGNYGYTF. The DNA of the CDR3 is TGCAGCGCTCAGGCCCCGGGAAACTATGGCTACACCTTC.